One T cell receptor beta chain is described in this entry. The antigen is not known. These data are taken from a study of T-cell memory formation after mild COVID-19. The overall study: The two donors had largely donor-specific TCR clusters. General study results and limits: The finding that pre-infection memory included some responding clones suggested that cross-reactive memory joined. Second-wave clones that peaked on day 37 lacked confirmed SARS-CoV-2 specificity.

TCRdb analysed the 5' RACE reads with MiXCR anew, one entry per CDR3 protein. The sample lists more than 450,000 distinct CDR3 sequences; under 20% were seen once. The CDR3 is 12 residues long. V dropped 5 bases and J dropped 8 bases, with 12 bases sitting between them. The source of this sequence is an adult woman who had mild COVID-19 (a few samples of this study predate the infection). Cell type and time point are not known. Sequencing was done on a sample of PBMCs or a T cell subset sorted from them (not recorded which). The J gene is TRBJ1-2, the V gene TRBV12-3 or TRBV12-4; maybe TRBD1 (5 bases). Here the CDR3 DNA reads TGTGCCAGCAGTATTTCAGGGTCCGGCTACACCTTC. It translates to CASSISGSGYTF.